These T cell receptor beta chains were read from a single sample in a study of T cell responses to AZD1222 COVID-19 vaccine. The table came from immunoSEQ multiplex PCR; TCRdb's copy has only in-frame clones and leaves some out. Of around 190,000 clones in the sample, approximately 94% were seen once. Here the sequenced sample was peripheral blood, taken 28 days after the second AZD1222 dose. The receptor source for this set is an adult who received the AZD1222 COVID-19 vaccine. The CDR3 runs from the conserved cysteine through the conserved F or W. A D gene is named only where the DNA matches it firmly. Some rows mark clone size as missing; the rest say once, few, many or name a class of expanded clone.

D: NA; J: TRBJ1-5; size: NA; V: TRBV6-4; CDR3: CASSRLRPQHF; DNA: TGTGCCAGCAGTCGACTTCGGCCCCAGCATTTT
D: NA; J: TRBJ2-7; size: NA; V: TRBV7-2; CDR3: CASSLDPSYEQYF; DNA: TGTGCCAGCAGCTTAGATCCGTCCTACGAGCAGTACTTC
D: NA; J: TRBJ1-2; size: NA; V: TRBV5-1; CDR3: CASSLAGQGTSQGYTF; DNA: TGCGCCAGCAGCTTGGCCGGGCAGGGGACCAGCCAGGGCTACACCTTC
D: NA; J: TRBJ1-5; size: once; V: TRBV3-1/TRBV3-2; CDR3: CASSQDIRSNQPQHF; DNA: TGTGCCAGCAGCCAAGATATTCGGAGCAATCAGCCCCAGCATTTT
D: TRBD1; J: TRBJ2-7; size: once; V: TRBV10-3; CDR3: CAISGRTGAYEQYF; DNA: TGTGCCATCAGTGGGAGGACAGGGGCCTACGAGCAGTACTTC
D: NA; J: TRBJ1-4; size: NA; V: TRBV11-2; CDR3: CASSLDGRPNEKLFF; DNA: TGTGCCAGCAGCTTAGATGGACGGCCTAATGAAAAACTGTTTTTT
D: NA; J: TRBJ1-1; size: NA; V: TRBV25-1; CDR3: CATERGNTEAFF; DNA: TGTGCCACCGAGCGAGGGAACACTGAAGCTTTCTTT
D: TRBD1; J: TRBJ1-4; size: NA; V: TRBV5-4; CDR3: CASSTGTGGEKLFF; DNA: TGTGCCAGCAGCACCGGGACAGGGGGTGAAAAACTGTTTTTT
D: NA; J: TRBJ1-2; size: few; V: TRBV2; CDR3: CASRRPGAGVFDGYTF; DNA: TGTGCCAGCAGGAGGCCGGGCGCTGGCGTCTTCGATGGCTACACCTTC
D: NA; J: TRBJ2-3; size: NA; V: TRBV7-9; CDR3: CASSLQGFSGDPNTDTQYF; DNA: TGTGCCAGCAGCCTCCAGGGATTTTCAGGGGATCCCAACACAGATACGCAGTATTTT
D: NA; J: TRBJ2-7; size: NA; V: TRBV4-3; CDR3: CASSPSWGSSYEQYF; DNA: TGCGCCAGCAGCCCATCGTGGGGGAGTTCCTACGAGCAGTACTTC
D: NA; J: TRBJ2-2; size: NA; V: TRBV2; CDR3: CASRPYMVTSDGRAGELFF; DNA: TGTGCCAGCAGGCCATATATGGTGACTAGTGACGGGCGCGCCGGGGAGCTGTTTTTT
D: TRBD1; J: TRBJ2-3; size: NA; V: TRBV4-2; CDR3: CASSHQGADTDTQYF; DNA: TGTGCCAGCAGCCACCAGGGGGCGGACACAGATACGCAGTATTTT
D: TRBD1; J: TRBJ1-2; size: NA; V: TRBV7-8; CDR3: CASSLKTGAKVYGYTF; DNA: TGTGCCAGCAGCTTAAAGACAGGGGCGAAGGTCTATGGCTACACCTTC
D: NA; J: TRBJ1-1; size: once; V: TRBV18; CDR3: CASSPGSWNTEAFF; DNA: TGTGCCAGCTCACCTGGCAGCTGGAACACTGAAGCTTTCTTT
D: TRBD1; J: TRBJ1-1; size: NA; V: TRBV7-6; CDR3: CASSLLDRVETEAFF; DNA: TGTGCCAGCAGCCTCCTGGACAGGGTGGAGACTGAAGCTTTCTTT
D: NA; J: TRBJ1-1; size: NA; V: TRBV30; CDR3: CAWGHLNTEAFF; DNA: TGTGCCTGGGGACATTTGAACACTGAAGCTTTCTTT
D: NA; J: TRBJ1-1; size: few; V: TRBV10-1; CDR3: CASSPRGNTEAFF; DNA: TGCGCCAGCAGCCCCAGGGGGAACACTGAAGCTTTCTTT
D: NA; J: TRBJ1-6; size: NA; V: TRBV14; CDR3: CASSQSAGRNSPLHF; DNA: TGTGCCAGCAGCCAATCAGCGGGACGTAATTCACCCCTCCACTTT
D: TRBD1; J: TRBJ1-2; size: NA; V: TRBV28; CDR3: CASSSVGTGGKSYGYTF; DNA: TGTGCCAGCAGCTCGGTGGGGACAGGGGGTAAATCGTATGGCTACACCTTC
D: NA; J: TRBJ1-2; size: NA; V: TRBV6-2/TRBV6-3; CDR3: CASSTYRGDYGYTF; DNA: TGTGCCAGCAGTACCTATCGGGGAGACTATGGCTACACCTTC
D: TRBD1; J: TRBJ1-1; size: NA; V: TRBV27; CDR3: CASRGGGSGPEAFF; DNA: TGTGCCAGCAGAGGAGGGGGCTCGGGTCCTGAAGCTTTCTTT
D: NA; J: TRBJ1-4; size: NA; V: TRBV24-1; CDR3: CATSDGSTEKLFF; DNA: TGTGCCACCAGTGATGGCTCGACAGAAAAACTGTTTTTT
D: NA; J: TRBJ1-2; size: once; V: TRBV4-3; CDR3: CASSLGASGRNGYTF; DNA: TGCGCCAGCAGCCTGGGGGCGTCGGGGCGGAATGGCTACACCTTC
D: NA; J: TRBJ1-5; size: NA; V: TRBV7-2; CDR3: CASSTQGRSNQPQHF; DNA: TGTGCCAGCAGCACCCAAGGACGGAGCAATCAGCCCCAGCATTTT
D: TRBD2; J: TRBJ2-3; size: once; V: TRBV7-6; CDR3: CASSLPGFGGVELDTQYF; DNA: TGTGCCAGCAGCTTACCGGGGTTCGGGGGGGTAGAACTAGATACGCAGTATTTT
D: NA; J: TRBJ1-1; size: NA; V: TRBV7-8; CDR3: CASSPRLQSQLNTEAFF; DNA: TGTGCCAGCAGCCCCCGGTTACAGAGCCAACTGAACACTGAAGCTTTCTTT
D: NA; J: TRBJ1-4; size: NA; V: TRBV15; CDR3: CATSRDGRTWEEKLFF; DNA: TGTGCCACCAGCAGAGATGGGAGGACCTGGGAGGAAAAACTGTTTTTT
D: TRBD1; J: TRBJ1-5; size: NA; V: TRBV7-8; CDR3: CASSQQGAGQPQHF; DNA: TGTGCCAGCAGCCAACAGGGGGCAGGTCAGCCCCAGCATTTT
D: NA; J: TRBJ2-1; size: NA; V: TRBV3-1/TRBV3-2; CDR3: CASSQEAIRASLPSYNEQFF; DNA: TGTGCCAGCAGCCAAGAAGCTATTAGGGCGTCTCTTCCCTCCTACAATGAGCAGTTCTTC
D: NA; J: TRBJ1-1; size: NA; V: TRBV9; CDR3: CASSVSIGTEAFF; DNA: TGTGCCAGCAGCGTTTCTATAGGCACTGAAGCTTTCTTT
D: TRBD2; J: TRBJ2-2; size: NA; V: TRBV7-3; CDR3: CASSGAGANTGELFF; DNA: TGTGCCAGCAGCGGAGCGGGAGCAAACACCGGGGAGCTGTTTTTT
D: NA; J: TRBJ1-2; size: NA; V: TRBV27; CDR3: CASPPRGDYGYTF; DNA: TGTGCCAGCCCCCCGAGAGGAGACTATGGCTACACCTTC
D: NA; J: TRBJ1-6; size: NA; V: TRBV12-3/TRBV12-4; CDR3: CASSLQGSSPLHF; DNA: TGTGCCAGCAGTTTACAGGGCTCCTCACCCCTCCACTTT
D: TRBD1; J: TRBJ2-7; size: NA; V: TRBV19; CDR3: CASSPGGTYEQYF; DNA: TGTGCCAGTAGTCCAGGGGGCACCTACGAGCAGTACTTC
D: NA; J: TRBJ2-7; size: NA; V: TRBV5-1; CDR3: CASSFGDSYEQYF; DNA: TGCGCCAGCAGCTTCGGGGACTCCTACGAGCAGTACTTC
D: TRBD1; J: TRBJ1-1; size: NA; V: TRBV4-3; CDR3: CASSQVRGTVMNTEAFF; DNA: TGCGCCAGCAGCCAAGTAAGAGGGACAGTCATGAACACTGAAGCTTTCTTT
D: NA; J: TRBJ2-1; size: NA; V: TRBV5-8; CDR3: CASSSYRANEQFF; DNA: TGTGCCAGCAGCTCTTACAGGGCCAATGAGCAGTTCTTC
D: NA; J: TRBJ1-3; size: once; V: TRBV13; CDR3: CASSRGADWERGNTIYF; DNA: TGTGCCAGCAGCCGAGGGGCTGACTGGGAGCGAGGAAACACCATATATTTT
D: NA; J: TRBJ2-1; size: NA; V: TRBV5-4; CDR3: CASSPDPRSNNEQFF; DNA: TGTGCCAGCAGTCCCGACCCACGAAGCAACAATGAGCAGTTCTTC
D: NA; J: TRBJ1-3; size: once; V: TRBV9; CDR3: CASRGFSGNTIYF; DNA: TGTGCCAGCAGAGGATTCTCTGGAAACACCATATATTTT